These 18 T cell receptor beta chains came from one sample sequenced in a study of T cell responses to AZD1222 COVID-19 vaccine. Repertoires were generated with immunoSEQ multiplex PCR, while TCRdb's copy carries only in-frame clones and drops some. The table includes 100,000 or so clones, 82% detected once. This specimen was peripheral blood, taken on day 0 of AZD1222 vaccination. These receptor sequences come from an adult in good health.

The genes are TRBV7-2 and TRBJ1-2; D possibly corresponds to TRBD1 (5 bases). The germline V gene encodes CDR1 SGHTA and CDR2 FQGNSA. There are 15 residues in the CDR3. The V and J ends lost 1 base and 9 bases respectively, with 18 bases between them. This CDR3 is CASSLGAGLGDSYTF. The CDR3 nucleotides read TGTGCCAGCAGCTTAGGAGCAGGGCTGGGGGATAGCTACACCTTC.

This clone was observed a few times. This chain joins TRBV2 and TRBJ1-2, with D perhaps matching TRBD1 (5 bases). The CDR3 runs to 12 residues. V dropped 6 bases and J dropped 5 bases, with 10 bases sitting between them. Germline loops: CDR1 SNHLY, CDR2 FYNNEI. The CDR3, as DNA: TGTGCCAGCAGGCAGACAGATTATGGCTACACCTTC. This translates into CASRQTDYGYTF.

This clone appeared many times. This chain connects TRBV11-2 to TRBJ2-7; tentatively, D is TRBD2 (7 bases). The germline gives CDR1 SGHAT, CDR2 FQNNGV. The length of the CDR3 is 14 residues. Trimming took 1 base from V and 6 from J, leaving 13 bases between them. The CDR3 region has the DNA TGTGCCAGCAGCTTAGTAGGCGGGGGCTCCGAGCAGTACTTC. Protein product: CASSLVGGGSEQYF.

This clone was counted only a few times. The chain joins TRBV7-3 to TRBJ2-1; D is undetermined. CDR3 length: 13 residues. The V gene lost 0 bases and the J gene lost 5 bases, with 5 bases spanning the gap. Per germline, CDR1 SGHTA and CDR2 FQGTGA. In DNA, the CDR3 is TGTGCCAGCAGCTTAACGTCGAACAATGAGCAGTTCTTC. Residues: CASSLTSNNEQFF.

This CDR3 reads CASQTGTYQETQYF. CDR3 in DNA: TGTGCCAGCCAGACAGGGACGTACCAAGAGACCCAGTACTTC. J is TRBJ2-5 and V is TRBV6-5, with 7 bases lining up with TRBD1. In germline, CDR1 is MNHEY, CDR2 SVGAGI. This CDR3 is 14 amino acids long. J was trimmed by 0 bases and V by 8 bases; bases with no gene match: 6.

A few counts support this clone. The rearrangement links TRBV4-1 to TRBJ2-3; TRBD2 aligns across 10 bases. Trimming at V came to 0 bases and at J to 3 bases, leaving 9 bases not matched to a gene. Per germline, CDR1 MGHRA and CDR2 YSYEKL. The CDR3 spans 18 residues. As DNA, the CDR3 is TGCGCCAGCAGCCAAGAGATGGAGCGGGGGGGCCTAACAGATACGCAGTATTTT. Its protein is CASSQEMERGGLTDTQYF.

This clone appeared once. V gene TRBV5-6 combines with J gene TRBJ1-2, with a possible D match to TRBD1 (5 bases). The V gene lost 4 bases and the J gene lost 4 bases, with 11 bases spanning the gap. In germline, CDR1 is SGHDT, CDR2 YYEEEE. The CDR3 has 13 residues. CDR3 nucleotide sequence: TGTGCCAGCAGCCCTGGGACTATCTATGGCTACACCTTC. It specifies CASSPGTIYGYTF. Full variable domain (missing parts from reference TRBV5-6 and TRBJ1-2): DAGVTQSPTHLIKTRGQQVTLRCSPKSGHDTVSWYQQALGQGPQFIFQYYEEEERQRGNFPDRFSGHQFPNYSSELNVNALLLGDSALYLCASSPGTIYGYTFGSGTRLTVV.

For the CDR3, the DNA is TGCGCCAGCAGCCTTATAATTATAACCGGGGAGCTGTTTTTT. It yields the protein CASSLIIITGELFF. The chain recombines TRBV4-1 with TRBJ2-2; D is undetermined. The germline CDR1 and CDR2 sequences are MGHRA and YSYEKL. The CDR3 extends over 14 amino acids. Trimming cost V 4 bases and J 5 bases, with 11 bases left between them.

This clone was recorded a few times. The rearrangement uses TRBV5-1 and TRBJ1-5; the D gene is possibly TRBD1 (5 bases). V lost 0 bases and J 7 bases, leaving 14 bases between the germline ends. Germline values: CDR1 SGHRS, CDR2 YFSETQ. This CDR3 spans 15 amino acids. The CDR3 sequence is CASSLAPGDHQPQHF. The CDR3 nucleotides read TGCGCCAGCAGCTTGGCGCCCGGGGACCACCAGCCCCAGCATTTT.

CDR3 region: CASSSGQGYGYTF. The CDR3 region has the DNA TGTGCCAGCAGCTCGGGACAGGGGTATGGCTACACCTTC. V is TRBV6-5 and J is TRBJ1-2, with 10 bases aligning to TRBD1. The CDR3 consists of 13 residues. The germline CDR1 and CDR2 sequences are MNHEY and SVGAGI. V trimming: 6 bases; J trimming: 5 bases; junction bases outside the gene matches: 3.

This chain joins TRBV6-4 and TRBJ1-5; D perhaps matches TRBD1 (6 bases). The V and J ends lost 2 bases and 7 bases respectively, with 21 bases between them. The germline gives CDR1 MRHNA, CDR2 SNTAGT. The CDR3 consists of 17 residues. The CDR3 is CASSDPRMAGANQPQHF. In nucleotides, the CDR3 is TGTGCCAGCAGTGACCCGAGAATGGCGGGGGCCAACCAGCCCCAGCATTTT.

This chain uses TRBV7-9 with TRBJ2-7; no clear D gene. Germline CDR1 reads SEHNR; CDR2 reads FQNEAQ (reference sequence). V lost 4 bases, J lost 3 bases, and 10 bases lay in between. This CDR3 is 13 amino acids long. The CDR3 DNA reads TGTGCCAGCAGCTCGGGCAATTACTACGAGCAGTACTTC. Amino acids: CASSSGNYYEQYF.

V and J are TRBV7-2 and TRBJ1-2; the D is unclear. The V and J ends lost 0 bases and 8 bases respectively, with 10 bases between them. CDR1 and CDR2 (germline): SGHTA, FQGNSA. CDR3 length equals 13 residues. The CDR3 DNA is TGTGCCAGCAGCTTAGCAACTGTAACGGGCTACACCTTC. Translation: CASSLATVTGYTF.

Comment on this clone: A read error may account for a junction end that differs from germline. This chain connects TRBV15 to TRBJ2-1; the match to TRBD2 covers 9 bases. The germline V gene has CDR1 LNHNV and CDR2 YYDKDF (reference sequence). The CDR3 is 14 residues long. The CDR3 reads CATSRGGSGGQGVF. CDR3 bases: TGTGCCACCAGCAGAGGCGGTAGCGGGGGCCAAGGGGTCTTC.

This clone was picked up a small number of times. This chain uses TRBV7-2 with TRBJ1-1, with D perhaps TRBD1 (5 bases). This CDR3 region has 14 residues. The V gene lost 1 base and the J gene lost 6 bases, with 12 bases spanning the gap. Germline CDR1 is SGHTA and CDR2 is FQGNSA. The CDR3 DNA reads TGTGCCAGCAGCTTAGGGGGGGTAATAGCTGAAGCTTTCTTT. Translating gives CASSLGGVIAEAFF. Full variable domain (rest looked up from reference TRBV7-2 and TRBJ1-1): GAGVSQSPSNKVTEKGKDVELRCDPISGHTALYWYRQSLGQGLEFLIYFQGNSAPDKSGLPSDRFSAERTGGSVSTLTIQRTQQEDSAVYLCASSLGGVIAEAFFGQGTRLTVV.

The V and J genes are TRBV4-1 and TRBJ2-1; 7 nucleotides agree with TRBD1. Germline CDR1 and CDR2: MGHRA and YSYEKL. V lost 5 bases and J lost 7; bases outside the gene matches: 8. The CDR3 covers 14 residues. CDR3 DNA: TGCGCCAGCAGCTCGACAGGGTCGTGGAATGAGCAGTTCTTC. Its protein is CASSSTGSWNEQFF.

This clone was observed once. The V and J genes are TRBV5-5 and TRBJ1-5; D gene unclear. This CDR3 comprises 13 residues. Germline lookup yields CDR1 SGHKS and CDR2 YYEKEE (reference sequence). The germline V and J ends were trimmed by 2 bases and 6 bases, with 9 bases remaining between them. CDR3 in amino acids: CASSLSAVQPQHF. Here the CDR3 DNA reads TGTGCCAGCAGCTTATCAGCAGTTCAGCCCCAGCATTTT.

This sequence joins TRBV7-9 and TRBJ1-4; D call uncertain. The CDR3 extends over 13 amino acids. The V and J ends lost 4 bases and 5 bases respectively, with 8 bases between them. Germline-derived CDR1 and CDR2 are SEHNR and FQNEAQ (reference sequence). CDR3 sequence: CASSSTGNEKLFF. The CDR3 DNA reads TGTGCCAGCAGCTCGACGGGAAATGAAAAACTGTTTTTT.